What follows are 11 T cell receptor beta chains derived from one specimen sequenced in a study of molecular identifiers for immune sequencing clone quantification. TCRdb used MiXCR to reprocess the PCR reads, holding one entry per CDR3 protein. The profile shows some 680,000 distinct CDR3 sequences, around 25% of them singletons. The sequenced material came from naive CD8+ T cells from blood, with Jurkat cell RNA spiked in. Noted subset: FACS-sorted CD8+CD4-CCR7+CD45RA+ naive T cells. The source of these receptors is a human donor in good health. Some libraries in this study had Jurkat cell RNA spiked in.

As concerns this clonotype: A single base separates this from a much larger clone, so it may be a read error. The conserved phenylalanine or tryptophan is not found at the CDR3 terminus, so this likely reflects a read error. This sequence joins TRBV7-8 and TRBJ2-3, with unresolved D. CDR3 length: 16 amino acids. Germline V CDR1 and CDR2: SGHVS, FQNEAQ. Trimming left V 3 bases short and J 0 bases short, with 13 bases between. CDR3 nucleotide sequence: TGTGCCAGCAGCTTTTGGTCGGAAACTAGCACAGATACGCAGTATCTT. Translation: CASSFWSETSTDTQYL.

This chain links TRBV7-3 with TRBJ2-7; a weak D match, TRBD2 (6 bases). Germline V gives CDR1 SGHTA, CDR2 FQGTGA. V was pared by 5 bases and J by 1 base, with 21 bases between. The CDR3 has 17 residues. The CDR3 loop reads CASSPGGDYSFSYEQYF. The CDR3 DNA reads as TGTGCCAGCAGCCCCGGCGGGGATTACTCCTTTTCCTACGAGCAGTACTTC.

The J gene is TRBJ2-2, the V gene TRBV27; D remains unclear. V was cut by 3 bases and J by 6 bases, with 8 bases left in between. CDR3 length equals 13 residues. The germline V gene encodes CDR1 MNHEY and CDR2 SMNVEV (reference sequence). CDR3 sequence (DNA): TGTGCCAGCAGTTTTTCTATGGCCGGGGAGCTGTTTTTT. Protein: CASSFSMAGELFF.

This clonotype appeared many times. J is TRBJ2-2 and V is TRBV7-9; no firm D call. This CDR3 contains 12 residues. Per germline, CDR1 SEHNR and CDR2 FQNEAQ (reference sequence). V dropped 7 bases and J dropped 0 bases, with 3 bases sitting between them. This CDR3 reads CASITNTGELFF. The CDR3 DNA sequence: TGTGCCAGCATCACGAACACCGGGGAGCTGTTTTTT.

A note on this clonotype: A much more abundant neighbour one base away suggests this may be a read error. This chain uses TRBV6-5 with TRBJ2-3; 9 bases are a match to TRBD2. This CDR3 is 16 amino acids long. The germline V gene encodes CDR1 MNHEY and CDR2 SVGAGI. CDR3 DNA sequence: TGTGCCAGCAGTTACAGGGCTAGCGGGAACACAGGTACGCAGTATTTT. This sequence encodes CASSYRASGNTGTQYF.

In its sample, this clonotype was seen many times. The V call is TRBV7-9, the J call TRBJ2-3; the match to TRBD2 covers 8 bases. V gave up 6 bases and J gave up 2 bases; unmatched junction bases: 7. The CDR3 has 15 residues. Looked up from germline, CDR1 is SEHNR and CDR2 is FQNEAQ (reference sequence). The CDR3 spells CASRSRGGLTDTQYF. In nucleotides, the CDR3 is TGTGCCAGCAGGTCCCGGGGGGGACTCACAGATACGCAGTATTTT.

A word on this clonotype: Since a much larger clone is just one base distant, this may be a read error. This chain uses TRBV7-2 with TRBJ2-3; D might be TRBD2 (6 bases). CDR3 length equals 16 residues. Germline CDR1 and CDR2: SGHTA and FQGNSA. CDR3 residues: CAGSFLRGSFTDTQYF. In DNA, the CDR3 is TGTGCCGGCAGCTTTTTGCGGGGATCCTTCACAGATACGCAGTATTTT.

The sample holds many counts of this clonotype. The chain combines TRBV4-1 with TRBJ2-7; D gene ambiguous. The ends were cut back, 4 bases at V and 1 base at J, with 11 bases in the middle. The V gene's germline CDR1 is MGHRA and CDR2 YSYEKL. The CDR3 is made up of 14 amino acids. CDR3 DNA: TGCGCCAGCAGCCTGGAGATCGGGTCCTACGAGCAGTACTTC. Translated: CASSLEIGSYEQYF.

The chain couples TRBV28 to TRBJ2-7; 9 bases fit TRBD2. Germline CDR1 reads MDHEN; CDR2 reads SYDVKM. The J segment lost 3 bases and the V segment lost 3 bases, leaving 9 bases of the junction unmatched. CDR3 size: 16 residues. The CDR3 nucleotides are TGTGCCAGCAGTTTTTTAGTAGCGGGGGATGTCTACGAGCAGTACTTC. This sequence encodes CASSFLVAGDVYEQYF.

Regarding this clonotype: This CDR3 fails to terminate in the conserved phenylalanine or tryptophan, so it likely reflects a read error. The V call is TRBV28, the J call TRBJ2-3, with 8 bases matching TRBD2. This CDR3 has 17 amino acids. J lost 0 bases, V lost 5 bases, and 10 bases had no gene match. The germline CDR1 and CDR2 sequences are MDHEN and SYDVKM. The CDR3 sequence: CASSHQREQTSTDTQYI. The CDR3 DNA reads TGTGCCAGCAGTCACCAGCGGGAGCAGACTAGCACAGATACGCAGTATATT.

This clonotype appeared many times. The chain links TRBV20-1 to TRBJ2-3; D gene uncertain. Deletions cut 4 bases from V and 2 bases from J, with 7 bases between. The CDR3 has 12 amino acids. Looked up from germline, CDR1 is DFQATT and CDR2 is SNEGSKA (reference sequence). The CDR3 loop reads CSAIWVTDTQYF. CDR3 coding DNA: TGCAGTGCTATATGGGTCACAGATACGCAGTATTTT.